The entry below describes one T cell receptor beta chain. Its antigen is not identified. This CDR3 spans 16 amino acids. CDR1 and CDR2 (germline): SGHTA, FQGNSA. J gave up 4 bases and V 3 bases, and 10 bases lay outside the gene matches. This sample is drawn from a study of cytomegalovirus exposure and HLA in healthy donors. Overall study context: A prior study identified approximately 120 million unique TCR beta sequences from about 200 million T cells.

Primers: 60 Vbeta forward and 13 Jbeta reverse. The repertoire was sequenced with immunoSEQ multiplex PCR; TCRdb's copy has only in-frame clones and lacks some. The sample includes 35,000 to 45,000 clones. General study results and limits: Researchers catalogued approximately 170 TCR beta chains as cytomegalovirus-associated. Common viral pathogens (according to a later analysis) appeared linked to several of the most significant clusters.

Sequencing was done on a sample of PBMCs. The rearrangement links TRBV7-2 to TRBJ2-3, with TRBD2 matching over 7 bases. The receptor was isolated from a woman aged 25-40 years in good health and CMV-seropositive. CDR3 in DNA: TGTGCCAGCAGCTTCATACGCGGGGGAGTGGCAGATACGCAGTATTTT. It encodes CASSFIRGGVADTQYF.